This T cell receptor beta chain derives from a study of T cell responses to AZD1222 COVID-19 vaccine. The table came from immunoSEQ multiplex PCR; TCRdb's copy has only in-frame clones and leaves some out. The sample gives 75,000 to 95,000 clones, 70% to 90% of which show up once; roughly 11% is in the top ten. Regarding the study as a whole: With dominance at 160-218 and 743-854, vaccine-associated CD4 TCRs spanned spike. Following two doses of AZD1222, Spike-specific TCR breadth and depth rose. There were mostly white British donors and more females than males, and clonal diversity was possibly underestimated.

Regarding this clone: The antigen is unknown.

The CDR3 extends over 15 amino acids. J lost 6 bases, V lost 3 bases, and 6 bases had no gene match. The V gene's germline CDR1 is MGHDK and CDR2 SYGVNS. V gene TRBV25-1 combines with J gene TRBJ2-7, with TRBD1 matching 12 bases. Sequenced material: peripheral blood, taken on day 0 of AZD1222 vaccination. The receptor's source is an adult in good health. CDR3 sequence reads: CASSDRGTGGLEQYF. CDR3 nucleotides: TGTGCCAGCAGTGACCGTGGGACAGGGGGCCTCGAGCAGTACTTC.